The 17 T cell receptor beta chains presented below share a single source sample, sequenced in a study of blood T cell repertoires in COVID-19. Generated by immunoSEQ multiplex PCR, the TCRdb table keeps only in-frame clones and is missing some. The sample has a few hundred thousand clones, 70% to 90% seen once. The sequencing sample was made of peripheral blood. These receptors originate from a man in his forties with acute or convalescent COVID-19.

There are a few counts of this clone. This chain uses TRBV12-3 or TRBV12-4 with TRBJ2-2; D is uncertain. V lost 7 bases to trimming and J lost 6 bases, with 9 bases between them. The CDR3 is 12 amino acids. The CDR3 reads CASTPGAGELFF. The CDR3 DNA is TGTGCCAGCACCCCCGGAGCCGGGGAGCTGTTTTTT.

The genes are TRBV5-5 and TRBJ1-1; TRBD1 matches 12 bases. The germline V gene has CDR1 SGHKS and CDR2 YYEKEE (reference sequence). With 4 bases clipped from V and 5 bases from J, the junction kept 9 bases outside the gene matches. The CDR3 spans 16 residues. The CDR3 coding sequence is TGTGCCAGCAGCCTCGGGACAGGGGGCGGGGGTACTGAAGCTTTCTTT. Translating gives CASSLGTGGGGTEAFF.

The chain joins TRBV18 to TRBJ1-2; 10 bases are a match to TRBD1. Trimming took 9 bases from V and 4 from J; bases not matched to a gene: 5. The length of the CDR3 is 13 residues. Germline V gene sequence: CDR1 KGHSH, CDR2 LQKENI. The CDR3 loop is CASGTGAIYGYTF. CDR3 nucleotide sequence: TGTGCCAGTGGGACAGGGGCCATCTATGGCTACACCTTC.

Note on this clone: The junction does not match germline at one end; this may be a read error. This chain links TRBV6-1 with TRBJ1-4; the match to TRBD1 covers 8 bases. Per the germline V gene, CDR1 is MNHNS and CDR2 is SASEGT. The CDR3 spans 13 residues. In DNA form, the CDR3 reads TGTGCCAGCGGTGACAGGGGCCACGAAAAACTGTTTTTT. Protein product: CASGDRGHEKLFF.

The chain recombines TRBV5-5 with TRBJ2-7, with TRBD1 matching over 7 bases. The length of the CDR3 is 15 residues. CDR1 and CDR2 (germline): SGHKS, YYEKEE (reference sequence). V lost 5 bases and J lost 3; bases outside the gene matches: 11. CDR3 DNA: TGTGCCAGCAGTCGTGGGACAGCCCCTAACTACGAGCAGTACTTC. Protein: CASSRGTAPNYEQYF.

V and J are TRBV11-2 and TRBJ1-1; TRBD1 might be the D (6 bases). Trimming shortened V by 5 bases and J by 1 base, and 20 bases separated the two germline ends. This CDR3 has 17 amino acids. The germline gives CDR1 SGHAT, CDR2 FQNNGV. CDR3 amino acids: CASSPIRRRTENTEAFF. The CDR3 DNA reads TGTGCCAGCAGCCCCATTAGGCGGCGGACAGAGAACACTGAAGCTTTCTTT.

The genes are TRBV7-9 and TRBJ1-1; no reliable D call. The CDR3 consists of 14 residues. The ends were cut back, 4 bases at V and 2 bases at J, with 11 bases in the middle. Germline V gene data show CDR1 as SEHNR and CDR2 as FQNEAQ (reference sequence). The CDR3 DNA is TGTGCCAGCAGCTCAATGGGAGCCAACACTGAAGCTTTCTTT. Translating gives CASSSMGANTEAFF.

This chain uses TRBV3-1 (or the pseudogene TRBV3-2) with TRBJ2-3, with D possibly TRBD2 on 6 matching bases. CDR3 length: 13 amino acids. Germline V gene data show CDR1 as LGHDT and CDR2 as YNNKEL (reference sequence). V was pared by 2 bases and J by 10 bases, with 13 bases between. The CDR3 loop reads CASSQSIGGAQYF. CDR3 coding DNA: TGTGCCAGCAGCCAATCTATCGGCGGGGCGCAGTATTTT.

This clone appeared a few times. The V and J genes are TRBV6-4 and TRBJ1-2, with a possible D match to TRBD1 (6 bases). V lost 2 bases, J lost 8 bases, and 9 bases lay in between. CDR3 size: 12 residues. Germline V CDR1 and CDR2: MRHNA, SNTAGT. The CDR3 DNA reads TGTGCCAGCAGTGACACAGGGACAGGCTACACCTTC. Translated, it gives CASSDTGTGYTF.

The V and J genes are TRBV13 and TRBJ2-7; TRBD2 matches at 10 bases. After removal of 5 bases from V and 3 bases from J, the junction contained 4 bases not matched to a gene. The CDR3 loop spans 14 amino acids. Germline V gene sequence: CDR1 PRHDT, CDR2 FYEKMQ (reference sequence). The CDR3 spells CASSQAGGLYEQYF. CDR3 DNA: TGTGCCAGCAGCCAAGCGGGGGGGCTCTACGAGCAGTACTTC.

The chain combines TRBV12-3 or TRBV12-4 with TRBJ2-7; D gene ambiguous. The germline V and J ends were trimmed by 6 bases and 1 base, with 4 bases remaining between them. The CDR3 totals 11 residues. CDR3 loop: CASSQSYEQYF. The CDR3 DNA follows: TGTGCCAGCAGCCAGTCCTACGAGCAGTACTTC.

This clone turned up a few times. The gene calls are TRBV12-3 or TRBV12-4 and TRBJ1-4; D perhaps matches TRBD1 (6 bases). V lost 6 bases and J lost 8, with 10 bases in between. The CDR3 runs 12 residues. CDR3 sequence (DNA): TGTGCCAGCAGCCTTGACAGGGAAAAACTGTTTTTT. This translates into CASSLDREKLFF.

The chain recombines TRBV6-1 with TRBJ2-7; D perhaps matches TRBD2 (5 bases). CDR3 length equals 13 residues. Germline V gene sequence: CDR1 MNHNS, CDR2 SASEGT. The V end was cut by 7 bases, the J end by 0 bases, with 10 bases between. The CDR3 nucleotides read TGTGCCAGCAAGGCCGGGGACTCCTACGAGCAGTACTTC. Its translation is CASKAGDSYEQYF.

The rearrangement uses TRBV14 and TRBJ2-1; D is possibly TRBD1 (5 bases). The CDR3 runs to 16 residues. From germline, CDR1 is SGHDN and CDR2 FVKESK. V gave up 4 bases and J gave up 9 bases, with 22 bases separating them. The CDR3 DNA is TGTGCCAGCAGCCCGAACGACAGAGTGGGTAGGGCTGAGCAGTTCTTC. Its translation is CASSPNDRVGRAEQFF.

The gene calls are TRBV12-3 or TRBV12-4 and TRBJ2-7, with a tentative D call TRBD2 (5 bases). V was shortened by 6 bases and J by 6 bases, with 15 bases between the two germline ends. CDR3 length equals 13 residues. CDR3 region: CASSPLGVGEQYF. The CDR3 region has the DNA TGTGCCAGCAGCCCACTCGGGGTGGGCGAGCAGTACTTC.

This rearrangement joins TRBV2 to TRBJ1-2; no reliable D call. V lost 6 bases, J lost 2 bases, and 19 bases lay in between. The CDR3 length is 16 residues. Germline-derived CDR1 and CDR2 are SNHLY and FYNNEI. The CDR3 DNA follows: TGTGCCAGCAGAAGTCTTACAGAAGGATTAAACTATGGCTACACCTTC. Translating gives CASRSLTEGLNYGYTF.

The chain joins TRBV25-1 to TRBJ1-4; TRBD1 matches at 9 bases. The CDR3 is 16 residues long. V lost 4 bases to trimming and J lost 0 bases; unmatched junction nucleotides: 3. Germline V CDR1 and CDR2: MGHDK, SYGVNS. The DNA of the CDR3 is TGTGCCAGCAGTGTACAGGGGGCAGCAACTAATGAAAAACTGTTTTTT. Its protein is CASSVQGAATNEKLFF.